These 29 T cell receptor beta chains were sequenced from one sample in a study of identical twins (dated by TCRdb to the mid-2010s). Libraries were constructed by 5' RACE. Sequenced using an Illumina HiSeq 2000. TCRdb applied fastp at Q25 and MiXCR to the public reads, then kept only in-frame beta chains. Every distinct CDR3 protein forms one entry, paired with its most common genes and DNA. Counted in this sample were a few hundred thousand distinct CDR3 sequences; 24% of them appeared once. About 2.7% of the sample is in the top ten clones. In addition, the sample was reused for a study of T cells expressing NK-cell markers.

Sequenced input: CD4+ T cells sorted from blood. These receptors all stem from a woman aged 18 to 35 in good health.

The chain joins TRBV5-1 to TRBJ2-6, with 8 bases aligning to TRBD2. CDR1 is SGHRS, CDR2 YFSETQ, per germline. There are 18 residues in the CDR3. The V and J ends lost 1 base and 4 bases, in that order; junction bases with no gene match: 10. The CDR3 sequence: CASSLRGTIAGGANVLTF. The CDR3 coding sequence is TGCGCCAGCAGCTTGCGGGGAACAATAGCGGGGGGGGCCAACGTCCTGACTTTC.

This chain joins TRBV3-1 and TRBJ2-7; 11 nucleotides match TRBD1. Per germline, CDR1 LGHDT and CDR2 YNNKEL (reference sequence). J was trimmed by 6 bases and V by 5 bases; bases with no gene match: 6. The length of the CDR3 is 14 residues. As DNA, the CDR3 is TGTGCCAGCAGCGGACGCGGGACAGGGGGCGAGCAGTACTTC. It yields the protein CASSGRGTGGEQYF.

The gene calls are TRBV6-1 and TRBJ2-2, with a weak D call TRBD2 (5 bases). This CDR3 has 14 amino acids. CDR1 MNHNS and CDR2 SASEGT come from the germline V gene. Trimming pared 7 bases from V and 1 base from J, leaving 10 bases between. The CDR3 protein is CASTGAENTGELFF. The CDR3 bases are TGTGCCAGCACCGGAGCGGAGAACACCGGGGAGCTGTTTTTT.

The chain carries TRBV7-9 and TRBJ2-7; D perhaps matches TRBD1 (5 bases). Germline CDR1 reads SEHNR; CDR2 reads FQNEAQ (reference sequence). Trimming stripped 5 bases from V and 5 bases from J, with 25 bases between. The CDR3 has 17 amino acids. CDR3 sequence (DNA): TGTGCCAGCAGCCCATCCGTGTATCAGGGAATTTGGGACGAGCAGTACTTC. Encoded protein: CASSPSVYQGIWDEQYF.

The rearrangement joins TRBV24-1 to TRBJ2-3, with D possibly TRBD2 on 5 matching bases. The ends were cut back, 4 bases at V and 11 bases at J, with 15 bases in the middle. Germline-derived CDR1 and CDR2 are KGHDR and SFDVKD. This CDR3 contains 13 residues. In DNA form, the CDR3 reads TGTGCCACCAGTGACCCCGGACGGGATGAGCAGTATTTT. It codes for CATSDPGRDEQYF.

This clonotype has ten or more counts. V usage is TRBV6-1 and J usage is TRBJ2-2; D gene unclear. With 8 bases removed from V and 2 bases from J, the gap between germline ends came to 9 bases. The CDR3 is made up of 13 amino acids. The V gene's germline CDR1 is MNHNS and CDR2 SASEGT. The CDR3 DNA sequence: TGTGCCAGCTCCGAAGCTAACACCGGGGAGCTGTTTTTT. This gives the protein CASSEANTGELFF.

The chain uses TRBV20-1 and TRBJ2-7; the match to TRBD2 covers 9 bases. CDR1 is DFQATT and CDR2 is SNEGSKA in the germline V gene (reference sequence). The CDR3 sequence is 16 residues long. V trimming: 2 bases; J trimming: 3 bases; junction bases outside the gene matches: 11. CDR3 nucleotide sequence: TGCAGTGCTAGACATTCGAGCGGGGGGAGGTTCTACGAGCAGTACTTC. Encoded protein: CSARHSSGGRFYEQYF.

The V and J genes are TRBV6-5 and TRBJ2-2; D remains ambiguous. Trimming took off 3 bases at V and 1 base at J, with 12 bases between the two ends. The CDR3 is 16 residues long. Per the germline V gene, CDR1 is MNHEY and CDR2 is SVGAGI. The CDR3 is CASSYIWTGNTGELFF. In DNA, the CDR3 is TGTGCCAGCAGTTATATCTGGACCGGGAACACCGGGGAGCTGTTTTTT.

The chain uses TRBV6-1 and TRBJ2-1, with 9 bases aligning to TRBD2. V shed 6 bases, J shed 4 bases, and the junction held 7 bases outside the gene matches. The germline CDR1 and CDR2 sequences are MNHNS and SASEGT. This CDR3 is 15 amino acids long. The CDR3 is CASSALAGFYNEQFF. CDR3 coding DNA: TGTGCCAGCAGCGCTCTAGCGGGGTTTTACAATGAGCAGTTCTTC.

This chain connects TRBV5-1 to TRBJ2-2; D remains unclear. The CDR3 contains 15 residues. Germline loops: CDR1 SGHRS, CDR2 YFSETQ. Trimming removed 0 bases from V and 6 bases from J, with 12 bases in between. This CDR3 is CASSLAPVGPGELFF. The CDR3 coding sequence is TGCGCCAGCAGCTTGGCCCCAGTGGGCCCCGGGGAGCTGTTTTTT.

The chain is built from TRBV12-3 or TRBV12-4 and TRBJ1-6; D unclear. This CDR3 comprises 14 residues. Trimming took 6 bases from V and 7 from J, leaving 13 bases between them. The CDR3 here is CASSHRETNSPLHF. In nucleotides, the CDR3 is TGTGCCAGCAGCCATCGGGAGACCAATTCACCCCTCCACTTT.

This clonotype came up a few times. The chain is built from TRBV3-1 and TRBJ2-5; D gene ambiguous. Trimming removed 1 base from V and 4 bases from J, with 7 bases in between. The CDR3 is made up of 13 amino acids. Germline V gene sequence: CDR1 LGHDT, CDR2 YNNKEL (reference sequence). CDR3 amino acids: CASSQVGIETQYF. CDR3 DNA sequence: TGTGCCAGCAGCCAAGTAGGGATAGAGACCCAGTACTTC.

This clonotype was observed a few times. The V and J genes are TRBV12-3 or TRBV12-4 and TRBJ2-3; no reliable D call. The CDR3 extends over 15 amino acids. Trimming took off 3 bases at V and 0 bases at J, with 10 bases between the two ends. This CDR3 is CASSLGYQSTDTQYF. DNA for the CDR3: TGTGCCAGCAGTTTGGGCTACCAAAGCACAGATACGCAGTATTTT.

V and J are TRBV2 and TRBJ2-3; no clear D. The germline V gene encodes CDR1 SNHLY and CDR2 FYNNEI. This CDR3 has 15 residues. Trimming took 6 bases from V and 2 from J, leaving 15 bases between them. The CDR3 region is CASSRFSAHTDTQYF. The CDR3, as DNA: TGTGCCAGCAGCCGCTTCTCCGCACACACAGATACGCAGTATTTT. Full variable domain (remainder filled in from reference TRBV2 and TRBJ2-3): EPEVTQTPSHQVTQMGQEVILRCVPISNHLYFYWYRQILGQKVEFLVSFYNNEISEKSEIFDDQFSVERPDGSNFTLKIRSTKLEDSAMYFCASSRFSAHTDTQYFGPGTRLTVL.

This rearrangement joins TRBV29-1 to TRBJ2-5; 7 bases agree with TRBD1. The CDR3 has 13 residues. In germline, CDR1 is SQVTM, CDR2 ANQGSEA. The V segment lost 6 bases and the J segment 4 bases; nucleotides outside the gene matches: 8. For the CDR3, the DNA is TGCAGCGTCTGCACGACAGGGCGAGAGACCCAGTACTTC. Its protein product is CSVCTTGRETQYF. The entire variable domain, with the rest obtained from reference TRBV29-1 and TRBJ2-5, is as follows: SAVISQKPSRDICQRGTSLTIQCQVDSQVTMMFWYRQQPGQSLTLIATANQGSEATYESGFVIDKFPISRPNLTFSTLTVSNMSPEDSSIYLCSVCTTGRETQYFGPGTRLLVL.

The chain joins TRBV6-5 to TRBJ2-7; TRBD2 agrees at 7 bases. The length of the CDR3 is 17 residues. Trimming cost V 0 bases and J 2 bases; bases outside gene matches: 10. Germline V lookup: CDR1 MNHEY, CDR2 SVGAGI. CDR3 DNA sequence: TGTGCCAGCAGTTACTCGATGGGTAGCGGGTCCGCCTACGAGCAGTACTTC. Protein sequence: CASSYSMGSGSAYEQYF.

V and J are TRBV5-1 and TRBJ2-1, with TRBD2 identical over 10 bases. This CDR3 is built from 15 residues. Germline CDR1 SGHRS, CDR2 YFSETQ. With V trimmed by 4 bases and J by 6 bases, 7 bases remained unmatched. The CDR3 loop is CASSVLAGLFNEQFF. The CDR3 DNA is TGCGCCAGCAGCGTACTAGCGGGGCTTTTCAATGAGCAGTTCTTC.

The chain joins TRBV20-1 to TRBJ2-3, with TRBD1 matching over 8 bases. The CDR3 runs to 14 residues. V lost 6 bases to trimming and J lost 3 bases; unmatched junction nucleotides: 8. Per the germline V gene, CDR1 is DFQATT and CDR2 is SNEGSKA (reference sequence). The chain's CDR3 is CSAPTGVRTDTQYF. CDR3 sequence (DNA): TGCAGTGCGCCGACAGGGGTTAGAACAGATACGCAGTATTTT.

This clonotype was counted a few times. This chain links TRBV10-3 with TRBJ2-1; 13 nucleotides agree with TRBD2. The germline V gene has CDR1 ENHRY and CDR2 SYGVKD. The CDR3 loop spans 16 amino acids. The V gene end was trimmed by 4 bases and the J gene end by 9 bases; junction bases not matched to a gene: 9. This chain's CDR3 is CAISATGTSGIGEQFF. Here the CDR3 DNA reads TGTGCCATCAGTGCTACCGGGACTAGCGGGATTGGTGAGCAGTTCTTC.

The chain couples TRBV5-1 to TRBJ1-1, with TRBD1 as a possible D gene (5 bases). With 5 bases removed from V and 1 base from J, the gap between germline ends came to 12 bases. Per the germline V gene, CDR1 is SGHRS and CDR2 is YFSETQ. The length of the CDR3 is 14 residues. DNA of the CDR3: TGCGCCAGCAGAGGGGCGTCAGGGAACACTGAAGCTTTCTTT. Its protein product is CASRGASGNTEAFF.

The chain links TRBV5-1 to TRBJ2-5; TRBD2 matches at 10 bases. CDR1 is SGHRS, CDR2 YFSETQ, per germline. The CDR3 is 13 amino acids. Trimming cost V 4 bases and J 5 bases; bases outside gene matches: 2. The CDR3 here is CASSQLAGETQYF. The DNA of the CDR3 is TGCGCCAGCAGCCAACTAGCGGGGGAGACCCAGTACTTC.

This chain joins TRBV11-2 and TRBJ2-5, with TRBD2 identical over 9 bases. CDR3 length: 20 residues. Germline assignment: CDR1 SGHAT and CDR2 FQNNGV. V dropped 2 bases and J dropped 3; count of bases not matched to a gene: 19. CDR3 sequence reads: CASSLWEDILSGGYKETQYF. For the CDR3, the DNA is TGTGCCAGCAGCTTATGGGAGGACATATTGAGCGGGGGGTATAAAGAGACCCAGTACTTC.

This chain links TRBV10-1 with TRBJ2-1; 8 bases map to TRBD2. Per the germline V gene, CDR1 is WNHNN and CDR2 is SYGVQD (reference sequence). CDR3 length equals 13 residues. Unmatched junction bases numbered 4, after V lost 2 bases and J lost 10 bases. The DNA of the CDR3 is TGCGCCAGCAGTGAGGCTCGGGAGGGGGAGCAGTTCTTC. The encoded protein is CASSEAREGEQFF.

The gene calls are TRBV5-1 and TRBJ2-5, with TRBD2 matching 10 bases. The V segment lost 0 bases and the J segment 5 bases; nucleotides outside the gene matches: 4. The CDR3 has 15 residues. The germline CDR1 and CDR2 sequences are SGHRS and YFSETQ. The CDR3 loop reads CASSLELAGVETQYF. The CDR3 coding sequence is TGCGCCAGCAGCTTGGAGCTAGCGGGAGTGGAGACCCAGTACTTC.

This clonotype was seen a few times. The chain carries TRBV9 and TRBJ1-1; no reliable D call. The CDR3 consists of 13 residues. V gave up 5 bases and J gave up 1 base, with 9 bases separating them. Germline V CDR1 and CDR2: SGDLS, YYNGEE. The CDR3 sequence is CASSSSPNTEAFF. The CDR3 region has the DNA TGTGCCAGCAGTTCAAGCCCGAACACTGAAGCTTTCTTT.

CDR3 amino acids: CASSSRSRGNTEAFF. CDR3 in DNA: TGTGCCAGCAGTTCACGAAGCAGGGGGAACACTGAAGCTTTCTTT. V is TRBV12-3 or TRBV12-4 and J is TRBJ1-1; weak D call: TRBD1 (6 bases). V was clipped by 4 bases and J by 1 base, with 13 bases between them. The length of the CDR3 is 15 residues.

The rearrangement uses TRBV5-1 and TRBJ2-2; D may correspond to TRBD1 or TRBD2 (5 bases each). Germline CDR1 SGHRS, CDR2 YFSETQ. CDR3 length equals 14 residues. The V end lost 4 bases, the J end lost 4 bases, and 11 bases lay between the germline ends. This CDR3 reads CASSPQGPTGELFF. The DNA of the CDR3 is TGCGCCAGCAGCCCCCAGGGACCCACCGGGGAGCTGTTTTTT. The full variable domain, completed using reference TRBV5-1 and TRBJ2-2, is KAGVTQTPRYLIKTRGQQVTLSCSPISGHRSVSWYQQTPGQGLQFLFEYFSETQRNKGNFPGRFSGRQFSNSRSEMNVSTLELGDSALYLCASSPQGPTGELFFGEGSRLTVL.

The chain joins TRBV9 to TRBJ1-2; the match to TRBD1 covers 7 bases. This CDR3 has 13 amino acids. The ends lost 0 bases at V and 7 bases at J; junction bases unmatched: 3. Germline CDR1 SGDLS, CDR2 YYNGEE. As DNA, the CDR3 is TGTGCCAGCAGCGTAGGACAGGGAACTGGCTACACCTTC. Protein: CASSVGQGTGYTF.

The V call is TRBV5-1, the J call TRBJ2-7, with 10 bases identical to TRBD1. The V segment lost 4 bases and the J segment 6 bases; nucleotides outside the gene matches: 7. The CDR3 has 14 amino acids. Germline V gene sequence: CDR1 SGHRS, CDR2 YFSETQ. The chain's CDR3 is CASSTWTGGTEQYF. The CDR3 DNA follows: TGCGCCAGCAGCACCTGGACAGGGGGAACCGAGCAGTACTTC.